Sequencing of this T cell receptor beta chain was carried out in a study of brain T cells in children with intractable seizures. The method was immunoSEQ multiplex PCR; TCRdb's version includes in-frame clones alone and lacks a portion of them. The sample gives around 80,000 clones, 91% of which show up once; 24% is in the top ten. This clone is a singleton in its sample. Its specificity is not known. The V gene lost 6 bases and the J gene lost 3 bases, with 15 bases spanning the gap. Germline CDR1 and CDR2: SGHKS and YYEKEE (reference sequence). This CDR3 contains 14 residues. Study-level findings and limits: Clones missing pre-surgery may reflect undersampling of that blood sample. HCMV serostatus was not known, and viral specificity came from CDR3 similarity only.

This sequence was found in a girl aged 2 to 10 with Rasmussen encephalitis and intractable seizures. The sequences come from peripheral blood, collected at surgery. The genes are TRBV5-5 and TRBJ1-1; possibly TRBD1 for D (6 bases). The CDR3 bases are TGTGCCAGCACCCAAAGACAGGCCGACACTGAAGCTTTCTTT. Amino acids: CASTQRQADTEAFF.